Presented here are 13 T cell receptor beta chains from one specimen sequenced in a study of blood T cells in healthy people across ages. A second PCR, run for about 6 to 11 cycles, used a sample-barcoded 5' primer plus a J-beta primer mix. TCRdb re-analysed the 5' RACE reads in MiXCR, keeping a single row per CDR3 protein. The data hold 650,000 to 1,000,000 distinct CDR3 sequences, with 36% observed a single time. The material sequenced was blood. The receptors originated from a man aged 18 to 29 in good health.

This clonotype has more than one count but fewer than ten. The CDR3 loop is CASSLPTYLVYGYTF. CDR3 DNA: TGTGCCAGCAGTTTACCCACCTACTTGGTCTATGGCTACACCTTC. V is TRBV28 and J is TRBJ1-2; unclear D gene. Trimming removed 2 bases at V and 4 bases at J, with 14 bases between. CDR1 MDHEN and CDR2 SYDVKM come from the germline V gene. This CDR3 is built from 15 residues.

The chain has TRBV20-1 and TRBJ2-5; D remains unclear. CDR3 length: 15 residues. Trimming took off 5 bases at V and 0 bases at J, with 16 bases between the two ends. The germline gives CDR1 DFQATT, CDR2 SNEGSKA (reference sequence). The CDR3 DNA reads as TGCAGTGCTGAAGGGATTGACTGGGACCAAGAGACCCAGTACTTC. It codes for CSAEGIDWDQETQYF.

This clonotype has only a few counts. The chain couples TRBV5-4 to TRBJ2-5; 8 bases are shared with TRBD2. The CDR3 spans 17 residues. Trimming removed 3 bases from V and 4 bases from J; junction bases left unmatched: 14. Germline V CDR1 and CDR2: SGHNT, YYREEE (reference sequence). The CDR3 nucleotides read TGTGCCAGCAGCTCACCGCTTAGCGGGGTACGATCAGAGACCCAGTACTTC. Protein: CASSSPLSGVRSETQYF.

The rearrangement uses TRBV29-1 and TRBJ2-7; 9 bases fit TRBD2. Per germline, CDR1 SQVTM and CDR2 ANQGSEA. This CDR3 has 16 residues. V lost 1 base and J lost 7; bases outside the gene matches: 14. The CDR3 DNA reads TGCAGCGTTGAAGGTCTAGCGGGGATCTCTTACAATGAGCAGTACTTC. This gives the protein CSVEGLAGISYNEQYF.

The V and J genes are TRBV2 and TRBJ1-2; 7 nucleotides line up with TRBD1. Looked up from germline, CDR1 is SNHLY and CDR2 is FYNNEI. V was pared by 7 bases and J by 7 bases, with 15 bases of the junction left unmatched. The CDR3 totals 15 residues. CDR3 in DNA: TGTGCCAGCATATCGGGACAGACCTTCCTCGGTGGCTACACCTTC. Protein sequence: CASISGQTFLGGYTF.

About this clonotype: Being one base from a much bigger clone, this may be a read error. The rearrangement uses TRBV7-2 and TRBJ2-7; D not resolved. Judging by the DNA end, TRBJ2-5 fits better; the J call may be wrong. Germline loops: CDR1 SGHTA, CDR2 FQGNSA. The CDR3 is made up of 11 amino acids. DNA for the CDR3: TGTGCCAGCAGCTCCCCGGGGACCCAGTACTTC. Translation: CASSSPGTQYF.

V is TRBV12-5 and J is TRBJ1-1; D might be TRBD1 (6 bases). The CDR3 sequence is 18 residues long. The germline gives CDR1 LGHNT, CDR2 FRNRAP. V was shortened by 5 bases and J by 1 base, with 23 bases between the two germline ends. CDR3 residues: CASGPENYRALWNTEAFF. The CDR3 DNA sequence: TGTGCTAGTGGTCCCGAGAATTACAGGGCCCTCTGGAACACTGAAGCTTTCTTT.

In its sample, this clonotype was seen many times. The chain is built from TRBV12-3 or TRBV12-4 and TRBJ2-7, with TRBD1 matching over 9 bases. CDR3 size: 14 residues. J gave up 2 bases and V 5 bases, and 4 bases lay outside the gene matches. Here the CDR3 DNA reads TGTGCCAGCAGTAAGGGACAGGGTGCCTACGAGCAGTACTTC. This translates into CASSKGQGAYEQYF.

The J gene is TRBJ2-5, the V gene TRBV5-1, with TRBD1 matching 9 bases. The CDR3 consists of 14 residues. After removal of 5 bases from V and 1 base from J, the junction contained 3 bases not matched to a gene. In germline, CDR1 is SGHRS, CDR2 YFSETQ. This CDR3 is CASSVQGAQETQYF. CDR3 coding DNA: TGCGCCAGCAGTGTACAGGGGGCCCAAGAGACCCAGTACTTC.

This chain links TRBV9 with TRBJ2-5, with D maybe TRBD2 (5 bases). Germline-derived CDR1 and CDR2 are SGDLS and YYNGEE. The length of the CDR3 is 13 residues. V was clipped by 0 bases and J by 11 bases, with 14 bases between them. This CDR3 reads CASSVVREGEQYF. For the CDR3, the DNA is TGTGCCAGCAGCGTAGTCAGAGAGGGTGAGCAGTACTTC.

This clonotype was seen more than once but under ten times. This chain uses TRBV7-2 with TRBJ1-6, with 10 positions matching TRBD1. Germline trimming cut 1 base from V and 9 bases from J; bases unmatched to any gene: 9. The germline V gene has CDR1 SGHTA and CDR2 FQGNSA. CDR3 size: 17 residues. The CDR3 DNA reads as TGTGCCAGCAGCTTAGGACAGGGGGCTATCGTCGGTTCACCCCTCCACTTT. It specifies CASSLGQGAIVGSPLHF.

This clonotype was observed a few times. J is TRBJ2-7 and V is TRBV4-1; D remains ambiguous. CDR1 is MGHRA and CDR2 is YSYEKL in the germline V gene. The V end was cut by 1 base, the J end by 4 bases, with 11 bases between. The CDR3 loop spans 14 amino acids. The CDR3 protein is CASSQVSSAYEQYF. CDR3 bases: TGCGCCAGCAGCCAAGTCTCCAGCGCTTACGAGCAGTACTTC.

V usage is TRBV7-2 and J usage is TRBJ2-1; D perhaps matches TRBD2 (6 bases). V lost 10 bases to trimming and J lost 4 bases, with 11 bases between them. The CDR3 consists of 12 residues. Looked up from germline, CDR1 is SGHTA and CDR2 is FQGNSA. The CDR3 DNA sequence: TGTGCCACCATGGGACTTTACAATGAGCAGTTCTTC. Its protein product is CATMGLYNEQFF. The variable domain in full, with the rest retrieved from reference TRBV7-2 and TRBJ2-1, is GAGVSQSPSNKVTEKGKDVELRCDPISGHTALYWYRQSLGQGLEFLIYFQGNSAPDKSGLPSDRFSAERTGGSVSTLTIQRTQQEDSAVYLCATMGLYNEQFFGPGTRLTVL.